This TCR beta chain was recorded in a study of blood T cells in healthy people across ages. Study details: When template switching was applied, about one barcoded beta molecule was captured per two T cells. Points from the study as a whole: Higher diversity and more naive CD4+ cells were features of long-lived donors, compared to aged donors. Researchers judged that diversity estimates from one million T cells fell short of true values.

Through a sample-barcoded 5' primer and a J-beta primer mix, a second PCR was run for roughly 6 to 12 cycles. MiXCR, run by TCRdb on the 5' RACE reads, gives a single entry per CDR3 protein. The data contain 1.5 million to 2 million distinct CDR3 sequences, roughly two fifths of them singletons. CDR3 length: 16 amino acids. Germline CDR1 MNHEY, CDR2 SVGEGT. Between the trimmed V and J ends, which lost 8 bases and 1 base, there was a span of 21 bases. Aged roughly 6 to 90, donors were systemically healthy Caucasians from Russia. On this clonotype itself: Its antigen is undetermined.

This rearrangement joins TRBV6-2 or TRBV6-3 to TRBJ2-7; D possibly corresponds to TRBD2 (5 bases). This receptor was identified in a human donor in good health. Sequences were obtained from blood. CDR3 residues: CASDSSGFDFSYEQYF. The CDR3, as DNA: TGTGCCAGCGACTCCTCGGGGTTCGACTTTTCCTACGAGCAGTACTTC.